The entry below describes one T cell receptor (beta chain). Produced via immunoSEQ multiplex PCR; TCRdb's table is partial and in-frame only. Of 9,500 to 15,000 clones in the sample, approximately 69% were seen once. Ipilimumab, 1 mg/kg, started 14 to 28 days after autologous transplant. Through week 26, nivolumab 3 mg/kg IV was given weeks 1, 4, 7, 10, then biweekly. This sample stems from a study of ipilimumab plus nivolumab after autologous stem cell transplantation. Here the sequenced sample was PBMCs, taken in a trial of ipilimumab plus nivolumab as post-transplant consolidation. This receptor was identified in a male donor with diffuse large B-cell lymphoma.

CDR3 loop: CASSAHEQAYEQYF. CDR3 coding DNA: TGTGCCAGTAGTGCGCATGAGCAGGCCTACGAGCAGTACTTC. The chain uses TRBV19 and TRBJ2-7, with D unclear. CDR3 size: 14 residues. Germline V gene sequence: CDR1 LNHDA, CDR2 SQIVND (reference sequence). The V end lost 5 bases, the J end lost 2 bases, and 13 bases lay between the germline ends.